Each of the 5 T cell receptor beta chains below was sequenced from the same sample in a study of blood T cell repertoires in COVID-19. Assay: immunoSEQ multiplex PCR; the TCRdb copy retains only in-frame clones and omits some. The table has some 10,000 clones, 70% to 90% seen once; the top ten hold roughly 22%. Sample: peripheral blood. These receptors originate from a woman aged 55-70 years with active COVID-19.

The CDR3 region is CASSQRTGWTEAFF. Here the CDR3 DNA reads TGTGCCAGCAGTCAACGCACAGGGTGGACTGAAGCTTTCTTT. The chain has TRBV6-5 and TRBJ1-1; D is possibly TRBD1 (6 bases). CDR3 length equals 14 residues. The germline CDR1 and CDR2 sequences are MNHEY and SVGAGI. The V end lost 5 bases, the J end lost 5 bases, and 15 bases lay between the germline ends.

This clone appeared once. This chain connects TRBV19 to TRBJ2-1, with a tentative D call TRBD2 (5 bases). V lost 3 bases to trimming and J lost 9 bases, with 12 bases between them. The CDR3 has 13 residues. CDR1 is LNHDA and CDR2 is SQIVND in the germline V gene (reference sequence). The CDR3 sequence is CASSMGLGGEQFF. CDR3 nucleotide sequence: TGTGCCAGTAGTATGGGTCTCGGAGGTGAGCAGTTCTTC.

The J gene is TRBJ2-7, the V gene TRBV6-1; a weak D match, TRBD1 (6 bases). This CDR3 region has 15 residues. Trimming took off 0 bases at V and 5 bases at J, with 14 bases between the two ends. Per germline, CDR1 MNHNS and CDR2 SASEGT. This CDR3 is CASSEAAGAVNEQYV. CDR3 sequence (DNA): TGTGCCAGCAGTGAAGCGGCAGGGGCCGTCAACGAGCAGTACGTC.

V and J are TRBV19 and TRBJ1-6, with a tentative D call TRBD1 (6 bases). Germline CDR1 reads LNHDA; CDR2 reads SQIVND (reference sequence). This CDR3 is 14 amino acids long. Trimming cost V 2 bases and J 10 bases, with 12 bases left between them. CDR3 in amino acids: CASSITGIGSPLHF. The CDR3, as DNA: TGTGCCAGTAGTATAACAGGGATTGGATCACCCCTCCACTTT.

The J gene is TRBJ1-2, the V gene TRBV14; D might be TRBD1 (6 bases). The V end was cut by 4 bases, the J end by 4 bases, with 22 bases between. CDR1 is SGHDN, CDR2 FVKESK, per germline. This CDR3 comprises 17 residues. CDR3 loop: CASSRDRSGHGSYGYTF. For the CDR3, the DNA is TGTGCCAGCAGCCGAGACAGGAGCGGGCATGGGAGCTATGGCTACACCTTC.